This entry features one TCR beta chain sequence. Its antigen is not known. TCRdb's copy holds only in-frame clones and misses some; the assay was immunoSEQ multiplex PCR. This sample has about 110,000 clones, with roughly 90% found just once. These data come from a study of T cell responses to AZD1222 COVID-19 vaccine. Looking at the study overall: Analysis merged second doses at about 4 or about 12 weeks. Study-wide results and limits: Spike-specific TCR breadth and depth went up after people got two AZD1222 doses. No repertoire was sampled before or during the peak T cell response, only after it. Donors, mostly white British, included more females; clonal diversity was possibly underestimated.

The CDR3 has 13 residues. V dropped 1 base and J dropped 7 bases, with 8 bases sitting between them. Germline V lookup: CDR1 SGHRS, CDR2 YFSETQ. This TCR was sampled from an adult in good health. The source was peripheral blood, collected on day 0 of AZD1222 vaccination. V gene TRBV5-1 combines with J gene TRBJ2-2, with D tentatively TRBD1 or TRBD2 (5 bases each). The CDR3 sequence: CASSLLGDGELFF. The DNA for the CDR3 is TGCGCCAGCAGCTTGTTGGGGGACGGGGAGCTGTTTTTT.